This passage covers 5 T cell receptor beta chains from one sample sequenced in a study of CD8+ T cells in alopecia areata. Following RNA extraction, reverse transcription yielded cDNA that acted as the sequencing template. The table came from immunoSEQ multiplex PCR; TCRdb's copy has only in-frame clones and leaves some out. The sample holds approximately 91,000 clones, roughly two fifths seen once. What was sequenced was CD4+ T cells sorted from blood. The receptor source for this set is a human donor with alopecia areata.

The genes are TRBV27 and TRBJ1-1, with a weak D call TRBD1 (5 bases). Germline lookup yields CDR1 MNHEY and CDR2 SMNVEV (reference sequence). The CDR3 runs to 15 residues. With 3 bases removed from V and 5 bases from J, the gap between germline ends came to 16 bases. CDR3 in DNA: TGTGCCAGCAGTTTGGCGGGGACTCGACCAACTGAAGCTTTCTTT. This codes for CASSLAGTRPTEAFF.

This chain links TRBV4-1 with TRBJ1-1, with D maybe TRBD1 (6 bases). Trimming left V 0 bases short and J 7 bases short, with 9 bases between. This CDR3 is built from 13 residues. CDR1 and CDR2 (germline): MGHRA, YSYEKL. DNA of the CDR3: TGCGCCAGCAGCCAAGAGGCAGGGGTTGAAGCTTTCTTT. Translating gives CASSQEAGVEAFF.

A few counts support this clone. V is TRBV7-9 and J is TRBJ1-1; D not resolved. CDR3 length: 16 amino acids. Germline CDR1 SEHNR, CDR2 FQNEAQ (reference sequence). The V gene lost 1 base and the J gene lost 0 bases, with 12 bases spanning the gap. The CDR3 sequence: CASSLGTLGMNTEAFF. The CDR3 nucleotides read TGTGCCAGCAGCTTAGGTACATTAGGGATGAACACTGAAGCTTTCTTT.

This chain connects TRBV14 to TRBJ2-5, with D hard to call. With 2 bases removed from V and 1 base from J, the gap between germline ends came to 11 bases. CDR3 length: 15 amino acids. The germline V gene has CDR1 SGHDN and CDR2 FVKESK. Here the CDR3 reads CASSQLQLTQETQYF. CDR3 coding DNA: TGTGCCAGCAGCCAACTACAGCTTACCCAAGAGACCCAGTACTTC.

In its sample, this clone was seen a few times. This sequence joins TRBV19 and TRBJ2-1; 8 bases fit TRBD2. CDR1 and CDR2 from the germline V gene are LNHDA and SQIVND (reference sequence). The CDR3 covers 14 residues. V lost 4 bases to trimming and J lost 5 bases; unmatched junction nucleotides: 4. The CDR3 region is CASSTGTRDNEQFF. CDR3 sequence (DNA): TGTGCCAGTAGTACCGGGACTAGGGACAATGAGCAGTTCTTC.